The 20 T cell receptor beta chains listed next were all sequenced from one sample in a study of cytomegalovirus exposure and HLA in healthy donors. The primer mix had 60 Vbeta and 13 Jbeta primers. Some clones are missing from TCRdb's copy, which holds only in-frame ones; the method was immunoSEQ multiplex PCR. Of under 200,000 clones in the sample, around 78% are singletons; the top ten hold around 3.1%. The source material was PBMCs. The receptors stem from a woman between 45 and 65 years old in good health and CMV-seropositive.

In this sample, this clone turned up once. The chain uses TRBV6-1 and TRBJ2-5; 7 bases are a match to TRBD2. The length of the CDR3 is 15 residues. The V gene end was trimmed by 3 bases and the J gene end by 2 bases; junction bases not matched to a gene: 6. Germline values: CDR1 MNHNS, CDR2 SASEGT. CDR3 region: CASSEGGTEQETQYF. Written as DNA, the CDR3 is TGTGCCAGCAGTGAGGGGGGGACGGAACAAGAGACCCAGTACTTC.

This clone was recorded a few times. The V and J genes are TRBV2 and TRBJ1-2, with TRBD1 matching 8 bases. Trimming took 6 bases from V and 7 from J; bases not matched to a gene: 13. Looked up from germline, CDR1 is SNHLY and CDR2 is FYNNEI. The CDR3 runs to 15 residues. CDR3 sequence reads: CASSDPGQGAGGYTF. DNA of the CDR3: TGTGCCAGCAGCGACCCGGGGCAGGGGGCGGGTGGCTACACCTTC.

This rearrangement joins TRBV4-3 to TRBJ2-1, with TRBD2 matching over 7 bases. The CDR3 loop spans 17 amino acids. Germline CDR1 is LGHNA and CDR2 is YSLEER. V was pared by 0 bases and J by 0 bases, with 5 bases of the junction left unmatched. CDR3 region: CASSQDGRTSSYNEQFF. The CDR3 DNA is TGCGCCAGCAGCCAAGATGGGCGGACTAGCTCCTACAATGAGCAGTTCTTC.

The CDR3 region is CASSYQGLAGVTDTQYF. In DNA, the CDR3 is TGTGCCAGCAGCTATCAGGGACTAGCGGGGGTCACAGATACGCAGTATTTT. The chain couples TRBV11-2 to TRBJ2-3; 14 bases are a match to TRBD2. Looked up from germline, CDR1 is SGHAT and CDR2 is FQNNGV. The CDR3 has 17 amino acids. V gave up 4 bases and J gave up 2 bases; unmatched junction bases: 5.

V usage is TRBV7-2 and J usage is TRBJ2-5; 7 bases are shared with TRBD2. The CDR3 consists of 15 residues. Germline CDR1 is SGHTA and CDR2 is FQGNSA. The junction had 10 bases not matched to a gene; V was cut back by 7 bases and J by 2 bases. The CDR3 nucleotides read TGTGCCAGCACGACAAATAGCGGGCAACAAGAGACCCAGTACTTC. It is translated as CASTTNSGQQETQYF.

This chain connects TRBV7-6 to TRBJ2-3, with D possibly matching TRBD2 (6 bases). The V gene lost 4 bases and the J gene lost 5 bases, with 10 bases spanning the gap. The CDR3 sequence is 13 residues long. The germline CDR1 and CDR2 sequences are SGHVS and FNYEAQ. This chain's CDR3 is CASSSPGGDTQYF. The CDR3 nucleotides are TGTGCCAGCAGCTCCCCCGGGGGAGATACGCAGTATTTT.

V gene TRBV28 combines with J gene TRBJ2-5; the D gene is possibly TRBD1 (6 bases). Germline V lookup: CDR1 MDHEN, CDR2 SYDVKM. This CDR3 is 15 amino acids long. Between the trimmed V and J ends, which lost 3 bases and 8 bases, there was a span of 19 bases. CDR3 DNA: TGTGCCAGCAGTTTGGTGGCAGCAGGGGACATAACCCAGTACTTC. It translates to CASSLVAAGDITQYF.

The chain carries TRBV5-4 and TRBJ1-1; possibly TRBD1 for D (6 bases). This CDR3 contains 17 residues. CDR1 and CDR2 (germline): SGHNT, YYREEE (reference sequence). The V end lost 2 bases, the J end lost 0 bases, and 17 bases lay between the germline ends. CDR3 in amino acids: CASSFTLRGTVNTEAFF. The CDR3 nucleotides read TGTGCCAGCAGCTTCACTCTCAGGGGCACGGTGAACACTGAAGCTTTCTTT.

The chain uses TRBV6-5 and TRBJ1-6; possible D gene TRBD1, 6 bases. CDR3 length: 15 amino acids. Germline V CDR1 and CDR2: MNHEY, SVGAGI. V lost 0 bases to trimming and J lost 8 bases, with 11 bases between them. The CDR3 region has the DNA TGTGCCAGCAGTTACTCTGGGGGCCGCGATTCACCCCTCCACTTT. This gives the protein CASSYSGGRDSPLHF.

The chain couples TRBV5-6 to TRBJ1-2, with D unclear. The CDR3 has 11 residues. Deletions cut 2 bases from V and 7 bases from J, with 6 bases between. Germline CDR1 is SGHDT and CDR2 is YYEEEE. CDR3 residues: CASSLSVGYTF. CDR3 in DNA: TGTGCCAGCAGCTTATCAGTTGGCTACACCTTC. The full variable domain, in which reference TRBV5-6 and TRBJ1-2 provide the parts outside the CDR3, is DAGVTQSPTHLIKTRGQQVTLRCSPKSGHDTVSWYQQALGQGPQFIFQYYEEEERQRGNFPDRFSGHQFPNYSSELNVNALLLGDSALYLCASSLSVGYTFGSGTRLTVV.

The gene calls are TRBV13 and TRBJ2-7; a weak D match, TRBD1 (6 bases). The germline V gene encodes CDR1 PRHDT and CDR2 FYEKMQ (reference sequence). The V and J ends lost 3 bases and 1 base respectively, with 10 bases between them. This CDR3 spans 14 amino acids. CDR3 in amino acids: CASSFDRLSYEQYF. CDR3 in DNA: TGTGCCAGCAGCTTCGACAGGTTGTCCTACGAGCAGTACTTC. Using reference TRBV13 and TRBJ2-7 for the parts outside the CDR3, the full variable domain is AAGVIQSPRHLIKEKRETATLKCYPIPRHDTVYWYQQGPGQDPQFLISFYEKMQSDKGSIPDRFSAQQFSDYHSELNMSSLELGDSALYFCASSFDRLSYEQYFGPGTRLTVT.

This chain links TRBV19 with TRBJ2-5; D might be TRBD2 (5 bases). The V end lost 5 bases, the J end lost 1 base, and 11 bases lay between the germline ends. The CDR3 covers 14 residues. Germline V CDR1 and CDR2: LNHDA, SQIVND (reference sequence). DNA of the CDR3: TGTGCCAGTAGTCCCCGGGGAAGCCAAGAGACCCAGTACTTC. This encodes CASSPRGSQETQYF.

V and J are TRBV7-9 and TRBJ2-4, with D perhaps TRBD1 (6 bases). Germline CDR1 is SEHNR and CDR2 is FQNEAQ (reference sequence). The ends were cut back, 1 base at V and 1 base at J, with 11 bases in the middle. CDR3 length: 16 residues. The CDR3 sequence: CASSLVVGAAKNIQYF. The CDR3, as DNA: TGTGCCAGCAGCTTAGTTGTGGGGGCGGCCAAAAACATTCAGTACTTC.

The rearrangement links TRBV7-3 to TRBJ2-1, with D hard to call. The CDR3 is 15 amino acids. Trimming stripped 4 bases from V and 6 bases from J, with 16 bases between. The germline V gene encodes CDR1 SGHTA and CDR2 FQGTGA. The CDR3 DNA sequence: TGTGCCAGCAGCTCGACCTCACTAACTCCCAATGAGCAGTTCTTC. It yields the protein CASSSTSLTPNEQFF.

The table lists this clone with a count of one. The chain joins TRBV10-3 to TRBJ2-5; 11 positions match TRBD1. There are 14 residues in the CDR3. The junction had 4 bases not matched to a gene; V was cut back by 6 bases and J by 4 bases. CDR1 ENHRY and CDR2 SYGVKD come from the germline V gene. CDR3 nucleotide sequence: TGTGCCATCAGGGGACAGGGGGACCCAGAGACCCAGTACTTC. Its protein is CAIRGQGDPETQYF.

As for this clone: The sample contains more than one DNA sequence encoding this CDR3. This CDR3 is CASSPKGADYGYTF. In nucleotides, the CDR3 is TGCGCCAGCAGCCCTAAGGGGGCAGACTATGGCTACACCTTC. The V and J genes are TRBV5-1 and TRBJ1-2; TRBD1 agrees at 7 bases. Germline CDR1 is SGHRS and CDR2 is YFSETQ. The junction had 6 bases not matched to a gene; V was cut back by 4 bases and J by 3 bases. The CDR3 covers 14 residues. The complete variable domain, with remaining parts taken from reference TRBV5-1 and TRBJ1-2, reads KAGVTQTPRYLIKTRGQQVTLSCSPISGHRSVSWYQQTPGQGLQFLFEYFSETQRNKGNFPGRFSGRQFSNSRSEMNVSTLELGDSALYLCASSPKGADYGYTFGSGTRLTVV.

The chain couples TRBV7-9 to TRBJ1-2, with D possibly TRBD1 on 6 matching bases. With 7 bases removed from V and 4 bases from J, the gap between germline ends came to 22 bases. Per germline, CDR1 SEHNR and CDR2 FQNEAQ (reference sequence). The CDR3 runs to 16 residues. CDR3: CASTPYRRGGGYGYTF. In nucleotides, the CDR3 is TGTGCCAGCACCCCATATCGAAGGGGGGGAGGCTATGGCTACACCTTC.

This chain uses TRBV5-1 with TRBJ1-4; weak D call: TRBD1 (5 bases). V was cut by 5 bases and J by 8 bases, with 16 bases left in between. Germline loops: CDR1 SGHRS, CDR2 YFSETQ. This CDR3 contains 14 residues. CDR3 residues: CASRHDRETEKLFF. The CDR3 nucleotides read TGCGCCAGCAGGCACGACAGAGAGACGGAAAAACTGTTTTTT.

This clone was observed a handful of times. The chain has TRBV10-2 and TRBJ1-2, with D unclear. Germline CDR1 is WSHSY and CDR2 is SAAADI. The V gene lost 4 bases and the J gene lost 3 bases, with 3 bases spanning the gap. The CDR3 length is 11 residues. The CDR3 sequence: CASSADYGYTF. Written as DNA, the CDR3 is TGCGCCAGCAGTGCTGACTATGGCTACACCTTC.

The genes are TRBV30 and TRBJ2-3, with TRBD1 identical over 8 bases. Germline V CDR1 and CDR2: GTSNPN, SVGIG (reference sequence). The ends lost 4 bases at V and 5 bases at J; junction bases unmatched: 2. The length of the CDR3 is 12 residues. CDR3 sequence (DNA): TGTGCCTGGACAGGGGGCATAGATACGCAGTATTTT. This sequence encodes CAWTGGIDTQYF.